Listed here are 29 T cell receptor beta chains from one sample, sequenced in a study of T-cell memory formation after mild COVID-19. One entry per CDR3 protein results from TCRdb running MiXCR on the 5' RACE reads. The table lists about 560,000 distinct CDR3 sequences, approximately 15% of them singletons. Sequencing input: PBMCs or a T cell subset sorted from them (not recorded which). The receptors here all came from an adult woman who had mild COVID-19 (a few samples of this study predate the infection). Cell type and time point are not known.

This clonotype was seen more than once but under ten times. The rearrangement joins TRBV5-6 to TRBJ1-2; D possibly corresponds to TRBD1 (6 bases). Germline lookup yields CDR1 SGHDT and CDR2 YYEEEE. V was shortened by 6 bases and J by 5 bases, with 20 bases between the two germline ends. This CDR3 comprises 15 residues. CDR3 residues: CASNAFDRPSYGYTF. Written as DNA, the CDR3 is TGTGCCAGCAACGCCTTCGACAGGCCCTCTTATGGCTACACCTTC.

This clonotype was seen more than once but under ten times. At one end the junction does not follow the germline gene, possibly because of a read error. The gene calls are TRBV7-7 and TRBJ1-1, with a weak D call TRBD1 (6 bases). Germline CDR1 is SSHAT and CDR2 is FNYEAQ (reference sequence). The CDR3 runs 13 residues. The CDR3 DNA follows: TGTGCTAGCAGCTCGGACAGATCCGCTGAAGCTTTCTTT. It specifies CASSSDRSAEAFF.

A few counts support this clonotype. In nucleotides, the CDR3 is TGCGCCAGCAGCCGCGGGACAATTGGATCGGGCTATGGCTACACCTTC. Protein sequence: CASSRGTIGSGYGYTF. This sequence joins TRBV5-1 and TRBJ1-2; D perhaps matches TRBD1 (6 bases). CDR1 and CDR2 (germline): SGHRS, YFSETQ. The CDR3 loop spans 16 amino acids. Trimming pared 4 bases from V and 4 bases from J, leaving 20 bases between.

The chain uses TRBV10-3 and TRBJ2-5; TRBD2 is a possible D gene (6 bases). The germline CDR1 and CDR2 sequences are ENHRY and SYGVKD. V lost 2 bases, J lost 4 bases, and 14 bases lay in between. This CDR3 has 15 amino acids. CDR3 sequence (DNA): TGTGCCATCAGTGAGATGGCGGGGAAGGCAGAGACCCAGTACTTC. Translation gives CAISEMAGKAETQYF.

The chain combines TRBV11-2 with TRBJ1-2, with unresolved D. The germline gives CDR1 SGHAT, CDR2 FQNNGV. Trimming took 5 bases from V and 3 from J, leaving 22 bases between them. The CDR3 extends over 17 amino acids. CDR3: CASSLQPYTGGYYGYTF. In nucleotides, the CDR3 is TGTGCCAGCAGCCTTCAACCCTACACGGGAGGATACTATGGCTACACCTTC.

The sample holds a few counts of this clonotype. The V call is TRBV11-2, the J call TRBJ2-1; possible D gene TRBD2, 6 bases. V lost 1 base and J lost 0, with 10 bases in between. The germline CDR1 and CDR2 sequences are SGHAT and FQNNGV. CDR3 length equals 16 residues. The CDR3 is CASSLATGLSYNEQFF. CDR3 coding DNA: TGTGCCAGCAGCTTAGCAACGGGACTCTCCTACAATGAGCAGTTCTTC. Together with reference TRBV11-2 and TRBJ2-1, the CDR3 gives the full variable domain: EAGVAQSPRYKIIEKRQSVAFWCNPISGHATLYWYQQILGQGPKLLIQFQNNGVVDDSQLPKDRFSAERLKGVDSTLKIQPAKLEDSAVYLCASSLATGLSYNEQFFGPGTRLTVL.

In its sample, this clonotype was seen once. This rearrangement joins TRBV11-3 to TRBJ2-3, with 8 bases that match TRBD2. V lost 4 bases to trimming and J lost 5 bases; unmatched junction nucleotides: 5. The length of the CDR3 is 14 residues. The germline V gene has CDR1 SGHNT and CDR2 YENEEA. The CDR3 DNA follows: TGTGCCAGCAGCTCGGGGGGGGGCGAAGATACGCAGTATTTT. Translation: CASSSGGGEDTQYF.

This clonotype was seen a handful of times. The CDR3 sequence is CASSPHEDYEQYF. The DNA for the CDR3 is TGTGCCAGCAGCCCCCATGAAGATTACGAGCAGTACTTC. The V call is TRBV9, the J call TRBJ2-7; D is ambiguous. The CDR3 is made up of 13 amino acids. Germline CDR1 SGDLS, CDR2 YYNGEE. The V and J ends lost 4 bases and 4 bases respectively, with 12 bases between them.

The table lists this clonotype with many counts. V usage is TRBV29-1 and J usage is TRBJ1-1; maybe TRBD1 (5 bases). This CDR3 is 12 amino acids long. Per germline, CDR1 SQVTM and CDR2 ANQGSEA. V lost 6 bases and J lost 4, with 12 bases in between. The CDR3 DNA reads as TGCAGCGTCGCCCCTGGGGGCACTGAAGCTTTCTTT. This translates into CSVAPGGTEAFF.

The chain's CDR3 is CASSQSETGKDYNEQFF. The CDR3 DNA reads TGCGCCAGCAGTCAATCGGAAACAGGGAAGGATTACAATGAGCAGTTCTTC. The genes are TRBV23-1 and TRBJ2-1, with D possibly TRBD1 on 6 matching bases. TRBV23-1 is designated an ORF whose function remains uncertain. There are 17 residues in the CDR3. The V end lost 0 bases, the J end lost 4 bases, and 16 bases lay between the germline ends.

This clonotype has just a few counts. The rearrangement joins TRBV4-2 to TRBJ2-5; 7 bases map to TRBD1. V lost 0 bases, J lost 4 bases, and 5 bases stayed unmatched. Per germline, CDR1 LGHNA and CDR2 YNFKEQ. The CDR3 sequence is 15 residues long. In DNA, the CDR3 is TGTGCCAGCAGCCAAGACAGGGGGTTTTCAGAGACCCAGTACTTC. Protein product: CASSQDRGFSETQYF.

J is TRBJ2-2 and V is TRBV20-1; D possibly uses TRBD1 or TRBD2 (5 bases each). V lost 3 bases, J lost 3 bases, and 11 bases lay in between. Germline loops: CDR1 DFQATT, CDR2 SNEGSKA (reference sequence). The CDR3 extends over 14 amino acids. The CDR3 loop reads CSARARGHTGELFF. CDR3 bases: TGCAGTGCTAGGGCCCGGGGCCACACCGGGGAGCTGTTTTTT.

This clonotype was counted only a few times. V usage is TRBV4-2 and J usage is TRBJ1-2, with D hard to call. V was cut by 3 bases and J by 7 bases, with 12 bases left in between. This CDR3 is 13 amino acids long. CDR1 LGHNA and CDR2 YNFKEQ come from the germline V gene. CDR3 in DNA: TGTGCCAGCAGCCAGCTGGATTCAGGTGGCTACACCTTC. Translation: CASSQLDSGGYTF.

The chain couples TRBV7-8 to TRBJ1-5; the D gene is possibly TRBD1 (6 bases). V shed 0 bases and J shed 7 bases, with 13 bases lying between them. The CDR3 extends over 15 amino acids. Germline assignment: CDR1 SGHVS and CDR2 FQNEAQ. The CDR3 is CASSLAKGGGQPQHF. The CDR3 bases are TGTGCCAGCAGCTTAGCGAAGGGGGGCGGGCAGCCCCAGCATTTT.

The chain recombines TRBV7-3 with TRBJ2-1, with D maybe TRBD2 (5 bases). V was trimmed by 5 bases and J by 5 bases, leaving 13 bases between them. This CDR3 has 14 residues. Per the germline V gene, CDR1 is SGHTA and CDR2 is FQGTGA. The CDR3 DNA sequence: TGTGCCAGCAGCGCCGCTTCGGGGAACAATGAGCAGTTCTTC. Amino acids: CASSAASGNNEQFF.

This clonotype was found a few times. This chain links TRBV9 with TRBJ2-3; tentatively, D is TRBD1 (6 bases). From germline, CDR1 is SGDLS and CDR2 YYNGEE. There are 14 residues in the CDR3. The V end lost 4 bases, the J end lost 5 bases, and 14 bases lay between the germline ends. The DNA for the CDR3 is TGTGCCAGCAGCCTCGGACAGACCAGAGATACGCAGTATTTT. Its protein is CASSLGQTRDTQYF.

This clonotype was picked up a small number of times. The gene calls are TRBV12-3 or TRBV12-4 and TRBJ2-4; 7 nucleotides line up with TRBD1. The CDR3 is 17 amino acids. The V and J ends lost 3 bases and 8 bases, in that order; junction bases with no gene match: 16. The CDR3 nucleotides are TGTGCCAGCAGTTTGGGGGAATTGACAGGGAAGGGAGACATTCAGTACTTC. Translated: CASSLGELTGKGDIQYF.

There are a few counts of this clonotype. This chain connects TRBV3-1 to TRBJ2-5; 12 bases are shared with TRBD2. There are 13 residues in the CDR3. Germline assignment: CDR1 LGHDT and CDR2 YNNKEL (reference sequence). V lost 10 bases, J lost 4 bases, and 4 bases stayed unmatched. The CDR3 region is CATGTSGLETQYF. CDR3 nucleotide sequence: TGTGCCACCGGGACTAGCGGGTTAGAGACCCAGTACTTC.

The chain joins TRBV5-5 to TRBJ2-6; 10 nucleotides agree with TRBD1. Germline V gene lookup returns CDR1 SGHKS and CDR2 YYEKEE (reference sequence). V shed 4 bases, J shed 2 bases, and the junction held 15 bases outside the gene matches. The CDR3 runs to 20 residues. CDR3 protein: CASSIGTGVIVSAGANVLTF. The CDR3 DNA follows: TGTGCCAGCAGCATAGGGACAGGGGTTATCGTTTCCGCTGGGGCCAACGTCCTGACTTTC.

In DNA, the CDR3 is TGTGCCAGCAGCCAAAGGACAGGGGCGATTCGCGAGCAGTACTTC. Protein sequence: CASSQRTGAIREQYF. The chain links TRBV14 to TRBJ2-7; TRBD1 matches at 9 bases. Germline V gene sequence: CDR1 SGHDN, CDR2 FVKESK. J lost 6 bases, V lost 2 bases, and 8 bases had no gene match. This CDR3 has 15 amino acids.

The gene calls are TRBV2 and TRBJ2-5; D may be TRBD2 (5 bases). Germline assignment: CDR1 SNHLY and CDR2 FYNNEI. The V end lost 0 bases, the J end lost 3 bases, and 11 bases lay between the germline ends. This CDR3 comprises 15 residues. CDR3 protein: CASSEAKSAEETQYF. In nucleotides, the CDR3 is TGTGCCAGCAGTGAAGCCAAGTCAGCGGAAGAGACCCAGTACTTC.

This clonotype was counted a few times. At one end, the junction sequence differs from germline, possibly due to a read error. This rearrangement joins TRBV25-1 to TRBJ1-1, with D possibly TRBD1 on 6 matching bases. This CDR3 has 15 amino acids. In germline, CDR1 is MGHDK, CDR2 SYGVNS. The CDR3, as DNA: TGTGCCAGCAGTGAATCCCCCGACAGGAACGCTGAAGCTTTCTTT. This gives the protein CASSESPDRNAEAFF. Using reference TRBV25-1 and TRBJ1-1 for the parts outside the CDR3, the full variable domain is EADIYQTPRYLVIGTGKKITLECSQTMGHDKMYWYQQDPGMELHLIHYSYGVNSTEKGDLSSESTVSRIRTEHFPLTLESARPSHTSQYLCASSESPDRNAEAFFGQGTRLTVV.

Many counts were recorded for this clonotype. This rearrangement joins TRBV5-1 to TRBJ2-1, with a tentative D call TRBD2 (6 bases). Looked up from germline, CDR1 is SGHRS and CDR2 is YFSETQ. The V gene lost 8 bases and the J gene lost 5 bases, with 23 bases spanning the gap. This CDR3 contains 16 residues. CDR3 bases: TGCGCCAGTAACCTCAGCCCGGGAGTAGGGGACAATGAGCAGTTCTTC. This sequence encodes CASNLSPGVGDNEQFF.

This chain links TRBV12-3 or TRBV12-4 with TRBJ2-7, with a tentative D call TRBD2 (6 bases). This CDR3 region has 15 residues. V was pared by 1 base and J by 0 bases, with 10 bases between. In DNA, the CDR3 is TGTGCCAGCAGTTTAGGGGGTAGCGGCTCCTACGAGCAGTACTTC. Protein product: CASSLGGSGSYEQYF.

The chain has TRBV4-1 and TRBJ1-1; 8 nucleotides agree with TRBD1. The CDR3 is 16 residues long. V lost 5 bases to trimming and J lost 4 bases; unmatched junction nucleotides: 12. Germline values: CDR1 MGHRA, CDR2 YSYEKL. The CDR3 loop reads CASSYRSTTGGTEAFF. Written as DNA, the CDR3 is TGCGCCAGCAGCTACAGGTCAACAACAGGGGGCACTGAAGCTTTCTTT.

This clonotype was seen repeatedly, ten times or more. The CDR3 region has the DNA TGCGCCAGCAGCACCCGCCCCGGGACCACCTCCTACAATGAGCAGTTCTTC. Translation: CASSTRPGTTSYNEQFF. The chain couples TRBV5-1 to TRBJ2-1; D is tentatively TRBD1 or TRBD2 (5 bases each). Germline CDR1 reads SGHRS; CDR2 reads YFSETQ. The CDR3 is 17 amino acids. V was clipped by 4 bases and J by 0 bases, with 17 bases between them. Full variable domain (rest looked up from reference TRBV5-1 and TRBJ2-1): KAGVTQTPRYLIKTRGQQVTLSCSPISGHRSVSWYQQTPGQGLQFLFEYFSETQRNKGNFPGRFSGRQFSNSRSEMNVSTLELGDSALYLCASSTRPGTTSYNEQFFGPGTRLTVL.

There are a few counts of this clonotype. The rearrangement joins TRBV2 to TRBJ2-7, with 8 bases lining up with TRBD2. Germline V gene data show CDR1 as SNHLY and CDR2 as FYNNEI. The V segment lost 8 bases and the J segment 3 bases; nucleotides outside the gene matches: 15. This CDR3 has 16 amino acids. The CDR3 here is CASSPGPLAAIYEQYF. The CDR3 bases are TGTGCCAGCTCTCCCGGGCCACTAGCGGCCATCTACGAGCAGTACTTC. Full variable domain (remainder filled in from reference TRBV2 and TRBJ2-7): EPEVTQTPSHQVTQMGQEVILRCVPISNHLYFYWYRQILGQKVEFLVSFYNNEISEKSEIFDDQFSVERPDGSNFTLKIRSTKLEDSAMYFCASSPGPLAAIYEQYFGPGTRLTVT.

The genes are TRBV15 and TRBJ1-2; 7 nucleotides agree with TRBD1. Germline lookup yields CDR1 LNHNV and CDR2 YYDKDF (reference sequence). CDR3 size: 15 residues. The ends lost 3 bases at V and 4 bases at J; junction bases unmatched: 8. DNA for the CDR3: TGTGCCACCAGCAGGAGGGACAGCTCTGGCTATGGCTACACCTTC. This sequence encodes CATSRRDSSGYGYTF. Supplemented by reference TRBV15 and TRBJ1-2, the full variable domain reads DAMVIQNPRYQVTQFGKPVTLSCSQTLNHNVMYWYQQKSSQAPKLLFHYYDKDFNNEADTPDNFQSRRPNTSFCFLDIRSPGLGDTAMYLCATSRRDSSGYGYTFGSGTRLTVV.

The chain joins TRBV4-1 to TRBJ1-1, with D possibly matching TRBD1 (5 bases). Germline V gene lookup returns CDR1 MGHRA and CDR2 YSYEKL. Trimming took off 0 bases at V and 1 base at J, with 9 bases between the two ends. The CDR3 runs to 15 residues. This CDR3 is CASSQEGLSNTEAFF. The DNA for the CDR3 is TGCGCCAGCAGCCAAGAGGGACTTTCGAACACTGAAGCTTTCTTT.